This TCR beta chain appears in the sequencing data of a study of blood T cell repertoires in COVID-19. Study details: T cells, B-cell-depleted T cells, or PBMCs supplied cDNA or gDNA.

For recovered donors of Cohort 3, there were two negative PCRs, clearance, or symptom resolution. In the original analysis: It was from reference gene primer amplification that nucleated cell counts were estimated. Sequencing was performed with immunoSEQ multiplex PCR; in TCRdb, only in-frame clones are kept and a portion is missing. That table gives V, J and clone size, and the DNA gave D and trimming. Counted here are around 220,000 clones, 80% to 95% occurring once; the ten biggest clones make up under 2.5%. V lost 0 bases and J lost 1, with 11 bases in between. CDR1 is KGHDR and CDR2 is SFDVKD in the germline V gene. The CDR3 loop spans 16 amino acids.

Sample: PBMCs or T cells enriched from blood (not recorded which). J is TRBJ1-2 and V is TRBV24-1, with no clear D. The TCR comes from a young woman who had recovered from COVID-19. CDR3: CATSDLQSRYNYGYTF. The CDR3 nucleotides are TGTGCCACCAGTGATTTGCAGTCCCGTTATAACTATGGCTACACCTTC.